This TCR beta chain was sequenced for a study of blood T cell repertoires in COVID-19. Overall study: Researchers got acute and convalescent COVID-19 samples from the United States, Italy and Spain. T cells, B-cell-depleted T cells, or PBMCs provided the cDNA or gDNA that served as material.

The CDR3 consists of 15 residues. With 3 bases removed from V and 0 bases from J, the gap between germline ends came to 8 bases. Looked up from germline, CDR1 is KGHSH and CDR2 is LQKENI. As processed by the authors: Estimated nucleated cell counts came from reference gene primer amplification. Profiling relied on immunoSEQ multiplex PCR, and the TCRdb table lists in-frame clones only, not all of them. That table furnishes V, J and clone size, whereas the DNA furnished D and trimming. The sample lists approximately 190,000 clones; roughly four fifths were seen once. The sample comprised peripheral blood. This TCR was sampled from a woman aged 40 to 49 with acute or convalescent COVID-19. The chain couples TRBV18 to TRBJ1-4, with D tentatively TRBD1 (5 bases). CDR3 in DNA: TGTGCCAGCTCACCCAGGGTTGCAACTAATGAAAAACTGTTTTTT. It codes for CASSPRVATNEKLFF.